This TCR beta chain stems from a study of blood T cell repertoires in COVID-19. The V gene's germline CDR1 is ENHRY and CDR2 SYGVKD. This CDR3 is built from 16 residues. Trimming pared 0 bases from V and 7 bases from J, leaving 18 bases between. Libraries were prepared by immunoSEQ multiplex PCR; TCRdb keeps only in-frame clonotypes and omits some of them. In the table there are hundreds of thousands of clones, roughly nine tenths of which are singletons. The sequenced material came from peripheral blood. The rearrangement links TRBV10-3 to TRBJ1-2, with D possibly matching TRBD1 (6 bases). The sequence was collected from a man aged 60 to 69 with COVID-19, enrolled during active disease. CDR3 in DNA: TGTGCCATCAGTGAGTCCAAGGGGACACCAGCGCGTGGCTACACCTTC. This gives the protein CAISESKGTPARGYTF.